These 24 T cell receptor beta chains were all obtained from the same sample, sequenced in a study of cytomegalovirus exposure and HLA in healthy donors (dated by TCRdb to 2017 to 2019). The method was the immunoSEQ multiplex PCR assay. The multiplex PCR relied on a mix of 60 forward primers for TCR Vbeta segments and 13 reverse primers for TCR Jbeta segments. TCRdb carries this immuneACCESS record with in-frame sequences only. Its versions omit some clonotypes, under half of them owing to an unresolved V gene in the studies checked, with the rest unexplained. In this sample the table shows approximately 280,000 clones, 75% to 90% of which occur a single time. The ten largest clonotypes hold almost 4% of the sample. Sequenced: PBMCs. These receptor sequences come from a man aged 35 to 55 in good health and CMV-seropositive.

The chain is built from TRBV7-9 and TRBJ1-1; a weak D match, TRBD1 (5 bases). Trimming removed 5 bases at V and 4 bases at J, with 11 bases between. The CDR3 is 13 residues long. Looked up from germline, CDR1 is SEHNR and CDR2 is FQNEAQ (reference sequence). The CDR3 sequence: CASSARDFTEAFF. CDR3 in DNA: TGTGCCAGCAGCGCCAGGGATTTCACTGAAGCTTTCTTT.

A few counts support this clone. The genes are TRBV5-8 and TRBJ2-1; D gene ambiguous. Germline V lookup: CDR1 SGHTS, CDR2 YDEGEE. This CDR3 has 11 residues. The V and J ends lost 4 bases and 12 bases respectively, with 11 bases between them. DNA for the CDR3: TGTGCCAGCAGCGGATCTAGTGTGCAGTTCTTC. Protein product: CASSGSSVQFF.

This rearrangement joins TRBV6-1 to TRBJ1-4; no clear D. CDR3 length: 15 residues. The germline gives CDR1 MNHNS, CDR2 SASEGT. V shed 2 bases and J shed 8 bases, with 15 bases lying between them. CDR3 coding DNA: TGTGCCAGCAGTGAAACCTGGCAGCCTAGGGAAAAACTGTTTTTT. Translated, it gives CASSETWQPREKLFF.

The V call is TRBV4-3, the J call TRBJ1-2; tentative D call: TRBD1 (5 bases). The germline gives CDR1 LGHNA, CDR2 YSLEER. Trimming shortened V by 2 bases and J by 7 bases, and 14 bases separated the two germline ends. The CDR3 is 14 amino acids. CDR3: CASSQRGGVVGYTF. Written as DNA, the CDR3 is TGCGCCAGCAGCCAACGGGGGGGTGTAGTTGGCTACACCTTC.

CDR3 protein: CASSVARYRTGVPLGANVLTF. DNA of the CDR3: TGTGCCAGCAGCGTAGCTCGTTATCGGACAGGGGTCCCCCTCGGGGCCAACGTCCTGACTTTC. The rearrangement links TRBV9 to TRBJ2-6; 9 nucleotides line up with TRBD1. Germline CDR1 and CDR2: SGDLS and YYNGEE. The J segment lost 4 bases and the V segment lost 0 bases, leaving 17 bases of the junction unmatched. The CDR3 totals 21 residues.

This chain connects TRBV29-1 to TRBJ2-7; D possibly corresponds to TRBD2 (5 bases). Germline values: CDR1 SQVTM, CDR2 ANQGSEA. V lost 7 bases to trimming and J lost 5 bases, with 18 bases between them. The CDR3 length is 13 residues. The CDR3 bases are TGCAGCGCCGTTGGCTATGTCGGGAACGAGCAGTACTTC. Protein product: CSAVGYVGNEQYF.

The table lists this clone with a few counts. The V call is TRBV7-9, the J call TRBJ1-6; D gene uncertain. CDR1 and CDR2 (germline): SEHNR, FQNEAQ (reference sequence). This CDR3 contains 15 residues. The V end lost 1 base, the J end lost 4 bases, and 8 bases lay between the germline ends. Here the CDR3 reads CASSLDGLYNSPLHF. In nucleotides, the CDR3 is TGTGCCAGCAGCTTAGACGGACTTTATAATTCACCCCTCCACTTT.

As DNA, the CDR3 is TGTGCCAGCAGTGACTCTGGGGGAGGTAACCCAGATACGCAGTATTTT. This sequence encodes CASSDSGGGNPDTQYF. V gene TRBV6-4 combines with J gene TRBJ2-3, with D perhaps matching TRBD2 (6 bases). The length of the CDR3 is 16 residues. The V end lost 0 bases, the J end lost 4 bases, and 14 bases lay between the germline ends. CDR1 is MRHNA and CDR2 is SNTAGT in the germline V gene.

The rearrangement links TRBV7-9 to TRBJ2-7, with 9 bases matching TRBD1. The length of the CDR3 is 15 residues. Germline loops: CDR1 SEHNR, CDR2 FQNEAQ (reference sequence). The junction had 5 bases not matched to a gene; V was cut back by 4 bases and J by 1 base. The CDR3 nucleotides read TGTGCCAGCAGCTCCCCGGGACAGGGATCCTACGAGCAGTACTTC. Translating it yields CASSSPGQGSYEQYF.

The V and J genes are TRBV28 and TRBJ1-1, with TRBD1 matching over 11 bases. Germline CDR1 and CDR2: MDHEN and SYDVKM. This CDR3 has 15 residues. The J segment lost 1 base and the V segment lost 6 bases, leaving 4 bases of the junction unmatched. CDR3 region: CASREGTGGNTEAFF. CDR3 DNA sequence: TGTGCCAGCAGGGAAGGGACAGGGGGGAACACTGAAGCTTTCTTT. The full variable domain, completed using reference TRBV28 and TRBJ1-1, is DVKVTQSSRYLVKRTGEKVFLECVQDMDHENMFWYRQDPGLGLRLIYFSYDVKMKEKGDIPEGYSVSREKKERFSLILESASTNQTSMYLCASREGTGGNTEAFFGQGTRLTVV.

This clone was picked up one time. An end of the junction does not agree with germline; a read error may underlie this. This chain joins TRBV11-2 and TRBJ2-7, with D unresolved. CDR1 is SGHAT and CDR2 is FQNNGV in the germline V gene. The CDR3 covers 14 residues. Written as DNA, the CDR3 is TGTGCCAGCACCTTACTGGCTGAGGCCTACGAGCAGTACTTC. It is translated as CASTLLAEAYEQYF. Combining the CDR3 with reference TRBV11-2 and TRBJ2-7 gives the whole variable domain EAGVAQSPRYKIIEKRQSVAFWCNPISGHATLYWYQQILGQGPKLLIQFQNNGVVDDSQLPKDRFSAERLKGVDSTLKIQPAKLEDSAVYLCASTLLAEAYEQYFGPGTRLTVT.

This clone has more than one count but fewer than ten. The gene calls are TRBV5-1 and TRBJ1-3, with unresolved D. V lost 0 bases to trimming and J lost 0 bases, with 10 bases between them. Germline CDR1 and CDR2: SGHRS and YFSETQ. This CDR3 has 16 residues. The CDR3 loop is CASSLGNSFSGNTIYF. For the CDR3, the DNA is TGCGCCAGCAGCTTGGGGAACAGCTTCTCTGGAAACACCATATATTTT.

This clone was counted once. V usage is TRBV5-1 and J usage is TRBJ2-1; D is possibly TRBD2 (6 bases). The germline CDR1 and CDR2 sequences are SGHRS and YFSETQ. CDR3 length equals 14 residues. The germline V and J ends were trimmed by 4 bases and 5 bases, with 13 bases remaining between them. CDR3 in amino acids: CASSPGRTHNEQFF. In DNA, the CDR3 is TGCGCCAGCAGCCCCGGGAGAACCCACAATGAGCAGTTCTTC.

This rearrangement joins TRBV28 to TRBJ2-1, with 7 bases fitting TRBD1. This CDR3 is built from 13 residues. From germline, CDR1 is MDHEN and CDR2 SYDVKM. V trimming: 8 bases; J trimming: 6 bases; junction bases outside the gene matches: 7. This CDR3 is CASALGQINEQFF. Here the CDR3 DNA reads TGTGCCAGCGCCTTGGGACAGATCAATGAGCAGTTCTTC.

This chain connects TRBV5-5 to TRBJ2-7, with D possibly matching TRBD1 (5 bases). V lost 1 base, J lost 0 bases, and 11 bases lay in between. Germline V gene sequence: CDR1 SGHKS, CDR2 YYEKEE (reference sequence). The CDR3 is 15 residues long. Here the CDR3 reads CASSLLQASSYEQYF. CDR3 nucleotide sequence: TGTGCCAGCAGCTTGTTACAGGCGAGCTCCTACGAGCAGTACTTC.

This clone was counted between two and nine times. The genes are TRBV6-6 and TRBJ1-2; 7 nucleotides agree with TRBD1. Germline V gene data show CDR1 as MNHNY and CDR2 as SVGAGI (reference sequence). The CDR3 covers 13 residues. Trimming took 5 bases from V and 4 from J; bases not matched to a gene: 4. CDR3 nucleotides: TGTGCCAGCAGTCTACAGGGGAGCTATGGCTACACCTTC. Amino acid sequence: CASSLQGSYGYTF.

This chain uses TRBV6-1 with TRBJ2-7, with D tentatively TRBD2 (5 bases). The germline V gene has CDR1 MNHNS and CDR2 SASEGT. V was cut by 6 bases and J by 0 bases, with 12 bases left in between. CDR3 length: 14 amino acids. The CDR3 loop reads CASSVASSSYEQYF. The CDR3 DNA sequence: TGTGCCAGCAGCGTAGCGAGCAGCTCCTACGAGCAGTACTTC.

The chain is built from TRBV4-1 and TRBJ2-4, with TRBD2 matching 12 bases. The CDR3 runs to 17 residues. Germline CDR1 reads MGHRA; CDR2 reads YSYEKL. V lost 1 base, J lost 9 bases, and 10 bases stayed unmatched. The CDR3 bases are TGCGCCAGCAGCCAAGGAGGTGCGAGGGGACTAGCGGGCATTCAGTACTTC. Translated, it gives CASSQGGARGLAGIQYF.

The chain couples TRBV19 to TRBJ2-1, with TRBD2 matching over 11 bases. The CDR3 runs to 17 residues. CDR1 LNHDA and CDR2 SQIVND come from the germline V gene (reference sequence). With V trimmed by 5 bases and J by 1 base, 7 bases remained unmatched. The CDR3 DNA sequence: TGTGCCAGTAGTCTATCGGGACTAGCGGTATCCTACAATGAGCAGTTCTTC. Residues: CASSLSGLAVSYNEQFF.

The chain employs TRBV9 and TRBJ1-2; TRBD1 might be the D (5 bases). The CDR3 spans 13 residues. The V end lost 4 bases, the J end lost 6 bases, and 13 bases lay between the germline ends. In germline, CDR1 is SGDLS, CDR2 YYNGEE. The CDR3 DNA reads as TGTGCCAGCAGCAGCCCAGGGCTGGATGGCTACACCTTC. Amino acid sequence: CASSSPGLDGYTF. The full variable domain, in which reference TRBV9 and TRBJ1-2 provide the parts outside the CDR3, is DSGVTQTPKHLITATGQRVTLRCSPRSGDLSVYWYQQSLDQGLQFLIQYYNGEERAKGNILERFSAQQFPDLHSELNLSSLELGDSALYFCASSSPGLDGYTFGSGTRLTVV.

J is TRBJ2-3 and V is TRBV28; 9 bases line up with TRBD2. The CDR3 loop spans 16 amino acids. J was trimmed by 4 bases and V by 2 bases; bases with no gene match: 7. CDR1 is MDHEN and CDR2 is SYDVKM in the germline V gene. The CDR3 loop is CASSLIGTSLPDTQYF. Here the CDR3 DNA reads TGTGCCAGCAGTTTAATAGGGACTAGCCTCCCAGATACGCAGTATTTT.

This rearrangement joins TRBV6-5 to TRBJ1-2; D may be TRBD1 (5 bases). Trimming stripped 4 bases from V and 8 bases from J, with 8 bases between. Germline CDR1 is MNHEY and CDR2 is SVGAGI. The CDR3 has 11 amino acids. CDR3 in DNA: TGTGCCAGCAGTTGGGGGGTCGGCTACACCTTC. It codes for CASSWGVGYTF.

In this sample, this clone turned up once. V gene TRBV7-8 combines with J gene TRBJ2-3; 11 positions match TRBD2. V shed 4 bases, J shed 1 base, and the junction held 7 bases outside the gene matches. In germline, CDR1 is SGHVS, CDR2 FQNEAQ. The CDR3 is made up of 17 amino acids. The CDR3 nucleotides are TGTGCCAGCAGCTCGTCGCCACTAGCGGGAGGCACAGATACGCAGTATTTT. Translated: CASSSSPLAGGTDTQYF.

This rearrangement joins TRBV28 to TRBJ1-3; D is possibly TRBD1 (5 bases). Germline V CDR1 and CDR2: MDHEN, SYDVKM. V was shortened by 5 bases and J by 7 bases, with 15 bases between the two germline ends. The CDR3 runs to 14 residues. The CDR3 loop is CASSAAQGGNTIYF. The CDR3 region has the DNA TGTGCCAGCAGTGCGGCGCAGGGAGGGAACACCATATATTTT.